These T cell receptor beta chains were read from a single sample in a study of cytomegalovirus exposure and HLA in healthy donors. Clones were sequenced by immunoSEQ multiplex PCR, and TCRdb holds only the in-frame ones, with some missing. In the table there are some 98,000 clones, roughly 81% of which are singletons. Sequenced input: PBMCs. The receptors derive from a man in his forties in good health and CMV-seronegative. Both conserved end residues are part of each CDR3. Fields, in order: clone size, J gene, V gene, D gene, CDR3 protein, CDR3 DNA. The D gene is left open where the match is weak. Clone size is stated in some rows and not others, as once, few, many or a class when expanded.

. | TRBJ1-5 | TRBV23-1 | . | CASSRRVNGDSNQPQHF | TGCGCCAGCAGTCGCAGGGTGAATGGGGATAGCAATCAGCCCCAGCATTTT
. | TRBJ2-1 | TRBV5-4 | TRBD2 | CASSLAPSGGYNEQFF | TGTGCCAGCAGCTTGGCCCCTAGCGGGGGGTATAATGAGCAGTTCTTC
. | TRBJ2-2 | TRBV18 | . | CASNINRDAGELFF | TGTGCCAGCAACATAAACAGGGATGCCGGGGAGCTGTTTTTT
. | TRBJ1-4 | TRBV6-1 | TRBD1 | CASNTGTGEKLFF | TGTGCCAGCAACACCGGGACAGGTGAAAAACTGTTTTTT
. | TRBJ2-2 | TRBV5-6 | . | CASSFWGVNTGELFF | TGTGCCAGCAGCTTTTGGGGAGTGAACACCGGGGAGCTGTTTTTT
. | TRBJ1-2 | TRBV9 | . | CASSALQGFGYTF | TGTGCCAGCAGCGCTCTCCAGGGGTTTGGCTACACCTTC
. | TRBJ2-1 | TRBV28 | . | CASSQGYGNEQFF | TGTGCCAGCAGTCAGGGGTATGGAAATGAGCAGTTCTTC
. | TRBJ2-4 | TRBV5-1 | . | CASSLGQGQAKNIQYF | TGCGCCAGCAGCTTGGGCCAGGGACAAGCCAAAAACATTCAGTACTTC
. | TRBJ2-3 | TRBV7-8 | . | CASSLLWAGGTDTQYF | TGTGCCAGCAGCTTATTATGGGCAGGGGGCACAGATACGCAGTATTTT
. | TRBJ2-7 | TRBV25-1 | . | CASSRGAGDEQYF | TGTGCCAGCTCCCGAGGGGCAGGGGACGAGCAGTACTTC
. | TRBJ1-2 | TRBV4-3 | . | CASSQGQTMNYGYTF | TGCGCCAGCAGCCAAGGACAGACAATGAACTATGGCTACACCTTC
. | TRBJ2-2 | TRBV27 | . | CASSLGPSTGELFF | TGTGCCAGCAGTTTAGGTCCGAGCACCGGGGAGCTGTTTTTT
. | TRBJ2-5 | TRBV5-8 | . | CASSRGGVSRPQETQYF | TGTGCCAGCAGCCGGGGAGGTGTCTCGCGGCCCCAAGAGACCCAGTACTTC
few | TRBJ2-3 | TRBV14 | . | CASSLRQMIEAQYF | TGTGCCAGCAGCCTCCGACAGATGATAGAGGCGCAGTATTTT
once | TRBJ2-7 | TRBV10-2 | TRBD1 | CATLDREIHEQYF | TGCGCCACGTTGGACAGGGAGATCCACGAGCAGTACTTC
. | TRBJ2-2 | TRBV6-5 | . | CASSYSGTFNTGELFF | TGTGCCAGCAGTTACTCCGGGACTTTTAACACCGGGGAGCTGTTTTTT
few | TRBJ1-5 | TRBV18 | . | CASSPGSDQPQHF | TGTGCCAGCTCACCGGGCTCGGATCAGCCCCAGCATTTT
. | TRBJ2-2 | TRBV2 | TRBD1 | CASRKTPGQVAGELFF | TGTGCCAGCAGAAAGACCCCGGGACAGGTCGCCGGGGAGCTGTTTTTT
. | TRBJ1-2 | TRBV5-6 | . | CASSGETRGGGYTF | TGTGCCAGCAGCGGGGAGACGCGCGGGGGCGGCTACACCTTC
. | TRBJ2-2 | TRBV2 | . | CASSKEQGLAANTGELFF | TGTGCCAGCAGCAAAGAACAGGGTCTAGCGGCGAACACCGGGGAGCTGTTTTTT
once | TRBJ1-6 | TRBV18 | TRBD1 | CASSPGQQGSRSPLHF | TGTGCCAGCTCACCGGGACAGCAGGGGAGTCGTTCACCCCTCCACTTT
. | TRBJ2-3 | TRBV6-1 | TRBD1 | CASGSRTGLTDTQYF | TGTGCCAGCGGCTCCAGGACAGGGCTCACAGATACGCAGTATTTT